The sequence of this T cell receptor (beta chain) was determined in a study of hypomethylating agent response in myelodysplastic syndrome. Across the whole study: Patients with neither complete response nor hematologic improvement were classed non-responders.

Measured with immunoSEQ multiplex PCR; TCRdb has only the in-frame clones, and not every one. This table holds some 2,000 clones, approximately 78% found once. CDR1 and CDR2 from the germline V gene are SGHKS and YYEKEE (reference sequence). Trimming left V 0 bases short and J 3 bases short, with 10 bases between. The CDR3 has 15 amino acids. This chain links TRBV5-5 with TRBJ2-1; TRBD2 is a possible D gene (5 bases). The sequencing used bone marrow, collected before or after starting hypomethylating agent treatment for myelodysplastic syndrome (not recorded which). The source of this sequence is a human donor with myelodysplastic syndrome. The CDR3 sequence is CASSLVVGSYNEQFF. CDR3 coding DNA: TGTGCCAGCAGCTTGGTAGTTGGGAGCTACAATGAGCAGTTCTTC. Complete variable domain (other parts from reference TRBV5-5 and TRBJ2-1): DAGVTQSPTHLIKTRGQQVTLRCSPISGHKSVSWYQQVLGQGPQFIFQYYEKEERGRGNFPDRFSARQFPNYSSELNVNALLLGDSALYLCASSLVVGSYNEQFFGPGTRLTVL.